This TCR beta chain stems from a study of cytomegalovirus exposure and HLA in healthy donors. Study results and limitations: Most TCR beta V segments were productive about 87% or about 30% of the time in an earlier analysis.

As regards this clone: As yet, its antigen is unknown.

PCR involved 60 Vbeta and 13 Jbeta primers. TCRdb keeps only in-frame clones here, not all; method: immunoSEQ multiplex PCR. This table has 200,000 to 250,000 clones, around 79% appearing once. Unrecorded immune exposure was likely among donors, who were nominally healthy when sampled. Germline values: CDR1 SGDLS, CDR2 YYNGEE. The trim removed 4 bases at V and 1 base at J, leaving 3 bases unmatched. This CDR3 is built from 15 residues. The source material was PBMCs. The chain is built from TRBV9 and TRBJ2-2; TRBD1 aligns across 8 bases. The receptor's source is a girl aged 2 to 10 in good health and CMV-seronegative. The CDR3 DNA follows: TGTGCCAGCAGCCCGGGACAGGTGAACACCGGGGAGCTGTTTTTT. Its translation: CASSPGQVNTGELFF. Full variable domain (remainder filled in from reference TRBV9 and TRBJ2-2): DSGVTQTPKHLITATGQRVTLRCSPRSGDLSVYWYQQSLDQGLQFLIQYYNGEERAKGNILERFSAQQFPDLHSELNLSSLELGDSALYFCASSPGQVNTGELFFGEGSRLTVL.